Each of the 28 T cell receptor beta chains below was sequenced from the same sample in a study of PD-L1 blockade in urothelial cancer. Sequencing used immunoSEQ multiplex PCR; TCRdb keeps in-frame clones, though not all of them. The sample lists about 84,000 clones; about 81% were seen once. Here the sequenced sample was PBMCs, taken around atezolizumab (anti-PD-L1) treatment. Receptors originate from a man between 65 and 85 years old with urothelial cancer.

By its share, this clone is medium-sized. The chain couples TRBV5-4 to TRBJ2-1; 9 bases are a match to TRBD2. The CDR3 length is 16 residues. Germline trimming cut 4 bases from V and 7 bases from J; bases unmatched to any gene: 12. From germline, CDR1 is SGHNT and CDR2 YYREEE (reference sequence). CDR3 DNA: TGTGCCAGCAGCGGGCTAGCGGGATCCCTTTCGAATGAGCAGTTCTTC. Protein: CASSGLAGSLSNEQFF.

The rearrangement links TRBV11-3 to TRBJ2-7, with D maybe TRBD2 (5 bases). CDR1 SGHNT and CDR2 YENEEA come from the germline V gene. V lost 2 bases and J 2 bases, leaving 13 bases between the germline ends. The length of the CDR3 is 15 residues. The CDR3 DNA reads TGTGCCAGCAGCTTATTTAGCGAGGGAACCTACGAGCAGTACTTC. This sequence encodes CASSLFSEGTYEQYF.

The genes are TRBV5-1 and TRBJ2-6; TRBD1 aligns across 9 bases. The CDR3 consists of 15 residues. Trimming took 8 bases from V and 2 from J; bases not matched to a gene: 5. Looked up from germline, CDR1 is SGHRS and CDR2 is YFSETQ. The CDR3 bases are TGCGCCAGTGGGGGACAGGGAGCTGGGGCCAACGTCCTGACTTTC. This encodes CASGGQGAGANVLTF.

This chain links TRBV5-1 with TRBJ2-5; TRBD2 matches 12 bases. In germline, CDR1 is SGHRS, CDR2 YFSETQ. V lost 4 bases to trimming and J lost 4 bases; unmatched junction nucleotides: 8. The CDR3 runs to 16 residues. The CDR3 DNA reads TGCGCCAGCAGCACCCCACTAGCGGGGGGCGGAGAGACCCAGTACTTC. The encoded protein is CASSTPLAGGGETQYF. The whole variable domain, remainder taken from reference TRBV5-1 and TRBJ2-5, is KAGVTQTPRYLIKTRGQQVTLSCSPISGHRSVSWYQQTPGQGLQFLFEYFSETQRNKGNFPGRFSGRQFSNSRSEMNVSTLELGDSALYLCASSTPLAGGGETQYFGPGTRLLVL.

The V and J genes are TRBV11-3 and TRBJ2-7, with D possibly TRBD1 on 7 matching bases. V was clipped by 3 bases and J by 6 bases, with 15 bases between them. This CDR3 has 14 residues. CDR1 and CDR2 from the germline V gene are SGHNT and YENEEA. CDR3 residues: CASSFNRGGREQYF. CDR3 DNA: TGTGCCAGCAGCTTTAACAGGGGAGGACGCGAGCAGTACTTC.

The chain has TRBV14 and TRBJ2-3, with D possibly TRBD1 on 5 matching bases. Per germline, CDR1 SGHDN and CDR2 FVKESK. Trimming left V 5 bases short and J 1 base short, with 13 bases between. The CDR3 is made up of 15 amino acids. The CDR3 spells CASSSLLGGTDTQYF. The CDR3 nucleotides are TGTGCCAGCAGCTCCCTTTTAGGGGGCACAGATACGCAGTATTTT.

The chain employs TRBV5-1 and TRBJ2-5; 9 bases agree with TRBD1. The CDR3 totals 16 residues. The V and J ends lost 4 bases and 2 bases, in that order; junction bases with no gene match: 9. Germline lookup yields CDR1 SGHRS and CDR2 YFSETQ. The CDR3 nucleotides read TGCGCCAGCAGCCCGGGGGACAGGGCCCAACAAGAGACCCAGTACTTC. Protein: CASSPGDRAQQETQYF.

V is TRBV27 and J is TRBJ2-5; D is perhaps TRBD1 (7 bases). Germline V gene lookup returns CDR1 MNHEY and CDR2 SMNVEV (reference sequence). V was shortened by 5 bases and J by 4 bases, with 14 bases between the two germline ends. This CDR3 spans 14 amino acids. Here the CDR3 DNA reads TGTGCCAGCAGTGGTGGGACAGCGGGAGAGACCCAGTACTTC. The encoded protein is CASSGGTAGETQYF.

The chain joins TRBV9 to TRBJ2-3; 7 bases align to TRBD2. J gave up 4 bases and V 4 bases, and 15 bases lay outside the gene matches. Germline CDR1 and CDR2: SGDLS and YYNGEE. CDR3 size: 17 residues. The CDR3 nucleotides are TGTGCCAGCAGCTACGCTGCTTCTAGCGGTGCTCCAGATACGCAGTATTTT. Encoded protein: CASSYAASSGAPDTQYF.

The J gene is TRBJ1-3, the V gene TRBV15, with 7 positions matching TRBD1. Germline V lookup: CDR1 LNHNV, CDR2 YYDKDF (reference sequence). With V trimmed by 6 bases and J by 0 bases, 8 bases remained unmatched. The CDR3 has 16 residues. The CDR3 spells CATSPAGGSSGNTIYF. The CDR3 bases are TGTGCCACCAGTCCGGCAGGGGGGAGCTCTGGAAACACCATATATTTT.

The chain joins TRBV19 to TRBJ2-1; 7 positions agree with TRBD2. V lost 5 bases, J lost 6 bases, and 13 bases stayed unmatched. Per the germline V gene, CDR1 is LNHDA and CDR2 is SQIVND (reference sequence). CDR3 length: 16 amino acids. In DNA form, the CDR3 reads TGTGCCAGTAGTCTCCTCCTGGGGCGGGGGAGCAATGAGCAGTTCTTC. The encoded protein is CASSLLLGRGSNEQFF. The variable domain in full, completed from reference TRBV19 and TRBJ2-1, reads DGGITQSPKYLFRKEGQNVTLSCEQNLNHDAMYWYRQDPGQGLRLIYYSQIVNDFQKGDIAEGYSVSREKKESFPLTVTSAQKNPTAFYLCASSLLLGRGSNEQFFGPGTRLTVL.

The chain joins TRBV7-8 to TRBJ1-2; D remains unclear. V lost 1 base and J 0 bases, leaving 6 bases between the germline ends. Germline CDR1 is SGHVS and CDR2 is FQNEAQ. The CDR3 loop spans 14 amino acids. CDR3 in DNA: TGTGCCAGCAGCTTAGGGAGTACTAACTATGGCTACACCTTC. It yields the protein CASSLGSTNYGYTF. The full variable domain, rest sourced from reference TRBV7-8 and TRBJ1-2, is GAGVSQSPRYKVAKRGQDVALRCDPISGHVSLFWYQQALGQGPEFLTYFQNEAQLDKSGLPSDRFFAERPEGSVSTLKIQRTQQEDSAVYLCASSLGSTNYGYTFGSGTRLTVV.

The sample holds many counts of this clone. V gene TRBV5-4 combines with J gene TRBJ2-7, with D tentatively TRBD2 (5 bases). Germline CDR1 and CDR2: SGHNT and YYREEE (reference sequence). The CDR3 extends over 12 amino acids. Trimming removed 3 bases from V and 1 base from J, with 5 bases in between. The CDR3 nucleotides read TGTGCCAGCAGCTGGACTTCCTACGAGCAGTACTTC. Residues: CASSWTSYEQYF.

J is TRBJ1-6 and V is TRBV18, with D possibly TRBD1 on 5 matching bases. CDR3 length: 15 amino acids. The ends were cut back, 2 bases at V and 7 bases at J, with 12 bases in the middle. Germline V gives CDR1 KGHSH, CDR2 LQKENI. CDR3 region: CASSPRGGLNSPLHF. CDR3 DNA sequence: TGTGCCAGCTCACCAAGGGGAGGCTTGAATTCACCCCTCCACTTT. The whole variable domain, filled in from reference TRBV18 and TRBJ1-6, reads NAGVMQNPRHLVRRRGQEARLRCSPMKGHSHVYWYRQLPEEGLKFMVYLQKENIIDESGMPKERFSAEFPKEGPSILRIQQVVRGDSAAYFCASSPRGGLNSPLHFGNGTRLTVT.

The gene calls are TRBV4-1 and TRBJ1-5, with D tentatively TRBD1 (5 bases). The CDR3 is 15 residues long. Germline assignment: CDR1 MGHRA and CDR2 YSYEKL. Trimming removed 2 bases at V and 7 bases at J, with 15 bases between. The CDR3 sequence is CASSQSAGSRQPQHF. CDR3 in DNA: TGCGCCAGCAGCCAATCCGCAGGGTCAAGGCAGCCCCAGCATTTT.

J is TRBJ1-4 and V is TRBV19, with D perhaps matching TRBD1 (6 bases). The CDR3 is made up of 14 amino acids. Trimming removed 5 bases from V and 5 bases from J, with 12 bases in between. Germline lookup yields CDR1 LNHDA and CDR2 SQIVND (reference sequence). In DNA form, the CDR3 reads TGTGCCAGTAGTCAGGGGACGGTAAATGAAAAACTGTTTTTT. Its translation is CASSQGTVNEKLFF.

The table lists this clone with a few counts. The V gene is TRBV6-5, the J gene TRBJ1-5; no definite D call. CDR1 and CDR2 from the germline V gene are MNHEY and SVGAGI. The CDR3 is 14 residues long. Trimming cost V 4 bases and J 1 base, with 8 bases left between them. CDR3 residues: CASSLRGSNQPQHF. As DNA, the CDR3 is TGTGCCAGCAGTTTAAGAGGCAGCAATCAGCCCCAGCATTTT.

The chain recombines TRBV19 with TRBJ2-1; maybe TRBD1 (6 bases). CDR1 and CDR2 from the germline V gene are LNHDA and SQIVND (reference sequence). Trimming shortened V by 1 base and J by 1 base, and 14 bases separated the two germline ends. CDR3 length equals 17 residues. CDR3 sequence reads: CASSIGSRGSSYNEQFF. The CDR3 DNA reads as TGTGCCAGTAGTATAGGTTCCAGGGGATCTTCCTACAATGAGCAGTTCTTC.

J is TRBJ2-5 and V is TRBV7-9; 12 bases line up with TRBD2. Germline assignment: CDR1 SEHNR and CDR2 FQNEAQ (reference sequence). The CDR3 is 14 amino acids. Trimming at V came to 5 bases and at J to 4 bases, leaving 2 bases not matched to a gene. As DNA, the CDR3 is TGTGCCAGCAGCGGACTAGCGGGGTCAGAGACCCAGTACTTC. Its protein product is CASSGLAGSETQYF.

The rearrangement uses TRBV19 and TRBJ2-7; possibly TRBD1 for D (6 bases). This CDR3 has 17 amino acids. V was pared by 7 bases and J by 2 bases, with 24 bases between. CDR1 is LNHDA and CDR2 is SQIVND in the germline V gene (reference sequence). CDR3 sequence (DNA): TGTGCCAGTACCCCGCGGTCAGGGGATAATTTACCCTACGAGCAGTACTTC. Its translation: CASTPRSGDNLPYEQYF.

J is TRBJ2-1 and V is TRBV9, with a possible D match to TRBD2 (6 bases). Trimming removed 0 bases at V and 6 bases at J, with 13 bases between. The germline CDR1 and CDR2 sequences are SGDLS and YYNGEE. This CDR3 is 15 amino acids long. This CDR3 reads CASSVEAGWGNEQFF. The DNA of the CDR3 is TGTGCCAGCAGCGTAGAGGCGGGGTGGGGCAATGAGCAGTTCTTC.

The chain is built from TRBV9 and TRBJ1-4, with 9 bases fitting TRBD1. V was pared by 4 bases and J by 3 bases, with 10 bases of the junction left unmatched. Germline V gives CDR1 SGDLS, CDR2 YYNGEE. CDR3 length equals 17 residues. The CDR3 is CASSPWTGEGSNEKLFF. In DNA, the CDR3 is TGTGCCAGCAGCCCCTGGACAGGGGAAGGTTCTAATGAAAAACTGTTTTTT.

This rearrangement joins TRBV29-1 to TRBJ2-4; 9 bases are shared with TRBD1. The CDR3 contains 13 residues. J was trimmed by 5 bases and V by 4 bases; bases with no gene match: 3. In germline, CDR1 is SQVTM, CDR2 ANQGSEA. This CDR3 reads CSVAQGAENIQYF. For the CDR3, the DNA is TGCAGCGTTGCACAGGGGGCGGAAAACATTCAGTACTTC.

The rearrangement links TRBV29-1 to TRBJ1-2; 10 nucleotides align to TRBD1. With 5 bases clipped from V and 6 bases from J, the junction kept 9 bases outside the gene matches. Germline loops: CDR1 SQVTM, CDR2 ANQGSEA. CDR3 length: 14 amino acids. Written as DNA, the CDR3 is TGCAGCGTTATGTTTTGGGACAGGGGAGATGGCTACACCTTC. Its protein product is CSVMFWDRGDGYTF.

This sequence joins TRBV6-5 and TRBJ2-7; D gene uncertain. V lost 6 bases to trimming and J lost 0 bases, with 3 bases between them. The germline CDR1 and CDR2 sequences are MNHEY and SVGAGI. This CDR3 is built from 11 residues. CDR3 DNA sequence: TGTGCCAGCAGCCACTCCTACGAGCAGTACTTC. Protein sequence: CASSHSYEQYF.

CDR3 in amino acids: CASSDWGGNSGTQYF. CDR3 DNA sequence: TGTGCCAGCAGTGACTGGGGGGGGAATTCTGGGACCCAGTACTTC. This chain links TRBV25-1 with TRBJ2-5; 7 bases are shared with TRBD2. V gave up 3 bases and J gave up 7 bases; unmatched junction bases: 11. CDR1 MGHDK and CDR2 SYGVNS come from the germline V gene. This CDR3 comprises 15 residues.

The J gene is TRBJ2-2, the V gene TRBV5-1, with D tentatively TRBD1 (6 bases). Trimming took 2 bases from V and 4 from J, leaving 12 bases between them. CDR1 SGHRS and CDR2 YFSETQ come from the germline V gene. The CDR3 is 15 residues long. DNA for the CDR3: TGCGCCAGCAGCTTCTGGGACACGGGCACCGGGGAGCTGTTTTTT. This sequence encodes CASSFWDTGTGELFF.

Here the CDR3 reads CASSQDGGAGSYEQYF. The CDR3 coding sequence is TGTGCCAGCAGCCAAGATGGTGGAGCGGGAAGCTACGAGCAGTACTTC. V usage is TRBV4-2 and J usage is TRBJ2-7; 7 bases match TRBD2. The CDR3 contains 16 residues. Germline loops: CDR1 LGHNA, CDR2 YNFKEQ. The V segment lost 0 bases and the J segment 3 bases; nucleotides outside the gene matches: 8.